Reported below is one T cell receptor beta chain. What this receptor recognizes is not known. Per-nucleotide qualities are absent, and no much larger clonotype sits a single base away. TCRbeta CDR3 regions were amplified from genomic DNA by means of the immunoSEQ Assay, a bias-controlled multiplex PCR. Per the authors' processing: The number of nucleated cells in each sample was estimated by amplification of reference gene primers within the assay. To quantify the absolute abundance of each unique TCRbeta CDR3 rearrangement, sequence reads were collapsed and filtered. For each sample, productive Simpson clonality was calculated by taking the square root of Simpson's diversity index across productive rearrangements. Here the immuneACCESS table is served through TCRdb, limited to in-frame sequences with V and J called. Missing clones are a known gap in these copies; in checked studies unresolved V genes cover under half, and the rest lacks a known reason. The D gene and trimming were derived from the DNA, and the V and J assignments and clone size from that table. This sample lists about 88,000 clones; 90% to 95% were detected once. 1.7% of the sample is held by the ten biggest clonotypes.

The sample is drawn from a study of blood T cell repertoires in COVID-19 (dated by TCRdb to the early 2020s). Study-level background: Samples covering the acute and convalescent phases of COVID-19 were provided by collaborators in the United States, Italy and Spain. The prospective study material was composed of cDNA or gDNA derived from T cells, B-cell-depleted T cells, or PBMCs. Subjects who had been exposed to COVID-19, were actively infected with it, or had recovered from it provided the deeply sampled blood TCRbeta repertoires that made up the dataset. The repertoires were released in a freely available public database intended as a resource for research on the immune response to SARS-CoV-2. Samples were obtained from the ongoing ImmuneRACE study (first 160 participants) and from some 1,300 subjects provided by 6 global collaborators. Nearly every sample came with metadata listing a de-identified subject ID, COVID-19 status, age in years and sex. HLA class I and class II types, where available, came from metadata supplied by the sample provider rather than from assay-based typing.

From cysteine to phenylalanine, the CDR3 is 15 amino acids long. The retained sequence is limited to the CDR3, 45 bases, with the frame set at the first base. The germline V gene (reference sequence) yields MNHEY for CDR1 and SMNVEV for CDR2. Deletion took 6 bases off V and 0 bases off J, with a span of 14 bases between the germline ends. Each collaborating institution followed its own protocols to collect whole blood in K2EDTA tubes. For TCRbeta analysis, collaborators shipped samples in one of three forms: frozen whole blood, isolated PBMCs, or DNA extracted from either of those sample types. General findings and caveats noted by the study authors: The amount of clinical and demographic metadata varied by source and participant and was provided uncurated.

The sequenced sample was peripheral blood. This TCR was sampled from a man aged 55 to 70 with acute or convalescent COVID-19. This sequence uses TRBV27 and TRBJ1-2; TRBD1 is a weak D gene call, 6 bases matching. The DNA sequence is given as TGTGCCAGCAGCCCCGGACAGCTTCCTAACTATGGCTACACCTTC. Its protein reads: CASSPGQLPNYGYTF.